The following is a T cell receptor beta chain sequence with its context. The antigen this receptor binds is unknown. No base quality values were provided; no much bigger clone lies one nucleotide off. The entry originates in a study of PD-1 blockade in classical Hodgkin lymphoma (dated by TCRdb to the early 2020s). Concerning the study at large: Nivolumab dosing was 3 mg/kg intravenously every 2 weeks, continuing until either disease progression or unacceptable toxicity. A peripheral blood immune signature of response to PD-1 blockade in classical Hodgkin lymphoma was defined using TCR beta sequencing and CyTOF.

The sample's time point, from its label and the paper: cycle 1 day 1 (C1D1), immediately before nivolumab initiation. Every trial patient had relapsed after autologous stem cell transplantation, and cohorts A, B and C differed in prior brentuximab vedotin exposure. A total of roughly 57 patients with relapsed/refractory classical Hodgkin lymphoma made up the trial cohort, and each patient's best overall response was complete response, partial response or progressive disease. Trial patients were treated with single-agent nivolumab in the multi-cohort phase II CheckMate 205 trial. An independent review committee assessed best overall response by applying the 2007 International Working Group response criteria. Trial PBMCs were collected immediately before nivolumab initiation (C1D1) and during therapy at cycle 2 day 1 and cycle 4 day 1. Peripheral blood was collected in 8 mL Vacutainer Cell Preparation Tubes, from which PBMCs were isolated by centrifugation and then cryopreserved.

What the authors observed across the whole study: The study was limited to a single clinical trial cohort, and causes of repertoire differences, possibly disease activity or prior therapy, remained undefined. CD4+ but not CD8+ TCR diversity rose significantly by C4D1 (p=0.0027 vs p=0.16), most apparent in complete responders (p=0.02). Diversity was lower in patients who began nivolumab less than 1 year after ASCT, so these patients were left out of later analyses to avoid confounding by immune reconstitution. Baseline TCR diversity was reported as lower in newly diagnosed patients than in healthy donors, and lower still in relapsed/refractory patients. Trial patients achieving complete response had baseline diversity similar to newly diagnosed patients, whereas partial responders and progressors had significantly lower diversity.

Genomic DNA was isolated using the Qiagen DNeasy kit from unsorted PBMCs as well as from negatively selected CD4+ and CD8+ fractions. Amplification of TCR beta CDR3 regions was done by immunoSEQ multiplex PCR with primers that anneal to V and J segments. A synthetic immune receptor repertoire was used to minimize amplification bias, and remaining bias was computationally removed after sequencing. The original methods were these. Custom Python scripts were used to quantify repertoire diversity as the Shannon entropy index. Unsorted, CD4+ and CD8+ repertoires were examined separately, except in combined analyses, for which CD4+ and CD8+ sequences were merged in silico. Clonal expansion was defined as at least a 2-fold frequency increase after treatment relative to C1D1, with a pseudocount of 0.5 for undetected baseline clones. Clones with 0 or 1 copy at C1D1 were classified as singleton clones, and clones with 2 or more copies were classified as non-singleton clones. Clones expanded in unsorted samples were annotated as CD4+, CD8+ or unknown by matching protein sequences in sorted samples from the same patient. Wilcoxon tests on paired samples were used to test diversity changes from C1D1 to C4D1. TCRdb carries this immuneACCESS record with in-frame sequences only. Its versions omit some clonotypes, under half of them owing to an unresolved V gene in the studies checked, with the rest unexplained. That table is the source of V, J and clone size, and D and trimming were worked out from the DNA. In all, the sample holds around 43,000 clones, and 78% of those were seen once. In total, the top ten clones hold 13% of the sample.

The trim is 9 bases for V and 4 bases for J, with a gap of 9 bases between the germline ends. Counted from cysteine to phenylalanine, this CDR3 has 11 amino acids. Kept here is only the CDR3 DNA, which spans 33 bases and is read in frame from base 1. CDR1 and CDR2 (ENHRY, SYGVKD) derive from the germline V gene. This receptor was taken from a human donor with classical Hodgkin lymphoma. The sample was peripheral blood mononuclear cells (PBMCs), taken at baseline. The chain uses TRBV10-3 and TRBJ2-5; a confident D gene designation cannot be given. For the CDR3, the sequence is CAIGEPETQYF. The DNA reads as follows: TGTGCCATTGGGGAACCAGAGACCCAGTACTTC.